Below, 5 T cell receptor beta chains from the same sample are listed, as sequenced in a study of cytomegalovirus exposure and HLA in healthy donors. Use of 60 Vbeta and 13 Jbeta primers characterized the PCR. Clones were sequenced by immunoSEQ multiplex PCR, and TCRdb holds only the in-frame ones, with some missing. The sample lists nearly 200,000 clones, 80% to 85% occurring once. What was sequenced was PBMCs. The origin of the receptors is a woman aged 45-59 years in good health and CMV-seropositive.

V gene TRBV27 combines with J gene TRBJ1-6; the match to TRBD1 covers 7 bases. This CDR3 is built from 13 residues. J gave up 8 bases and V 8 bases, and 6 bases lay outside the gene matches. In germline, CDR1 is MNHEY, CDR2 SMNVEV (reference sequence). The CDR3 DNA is TGTGCCAGCTCCCGACAGGGTTATTCACCCCTCCACTTT. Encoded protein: CASSRQGYSPLHF.

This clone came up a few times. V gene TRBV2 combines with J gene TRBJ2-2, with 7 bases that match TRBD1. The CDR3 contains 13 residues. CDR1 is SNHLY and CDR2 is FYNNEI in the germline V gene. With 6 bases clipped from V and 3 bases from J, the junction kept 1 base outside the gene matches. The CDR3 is CASRDRDTGELFF. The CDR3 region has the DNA TGTGCCAGCAGAGACAGGGACACCGGGGAGCTGTTTTTT.

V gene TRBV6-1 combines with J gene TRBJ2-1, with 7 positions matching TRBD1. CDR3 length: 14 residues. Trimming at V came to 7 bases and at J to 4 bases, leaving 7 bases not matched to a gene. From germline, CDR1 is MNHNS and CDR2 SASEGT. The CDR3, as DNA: TGTGCCAGCACGACAGGGAACACGTACAATGAGCAGTTCTTC. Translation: CASTTGNTYNEQFF.

CDR3 in DNA: TGCGCCAGCAGCGATGGTTCTGGGCAGGGTGGCTACGAGCAGTACTTC. Translated: CASSDGSGQGGYEQYF. The rearrangement uses TRBV5-1 and TRBJ2-7; weak D call: TRBD1 (5 bases). Trimming stripped 4 bases from V and 3 bases from J, with 20 bases between. Germline V gives CDR1 SGHRS, CDR2 YFSETQ. This CDR3 is 16 amino acids long. Full variable domain (missing parts from reference TRBV5-1 and TRBJ2-7): KAGVTQTPRYLIKTRGQQVTLSCSPISGHRSVSWYQQTPGQGLQFLFEYFSETQRNKGNFPGRFSGRQFSNSRSEMNVSTLELGDSALYLCASSDGSGQGGYEQYFGPGTRLTVT.

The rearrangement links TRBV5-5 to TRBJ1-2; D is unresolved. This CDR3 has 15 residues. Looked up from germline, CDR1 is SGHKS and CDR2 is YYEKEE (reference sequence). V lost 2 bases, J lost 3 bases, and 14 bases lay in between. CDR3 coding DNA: TGTGCCAGCAGCTTCTCCGTTTCTCTTGACTATGGCTACACCTTC. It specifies CASSFSVSLDYGYTF. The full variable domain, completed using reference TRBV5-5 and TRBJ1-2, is DAGVTQSPTHLIKTRGQQVTLRCSPISGHKSVSWYQQVLGQGPQFIFQYYEKEERGRGNFPDRFSARQFPNYSSELNVNALLLGDSALYLCASSFSVSLDYGYTFGSGTRLTVV.